This T cell receptor (beta chain) was documented in a study of CD8+ T cells in alopecia areata. Extraction and reverse transcription of RNA yielded cDNA as the sequencing template. The data were produced by immunoSEQ multiplex PCR, yet TCRdb's version contains in-frame clones alone and is incomplete. The sample gives 89,000 or so clones, roughly 51% of which show up once; around 5.7% is in the top ten. This clone was detected only a few times. Germline V gene data show CDR1 as SQVTM and CDR2 as ANQGSEA. The CDR3 has 13 amino acids. The chain uses TRBV29-1 and TRBJ2-7; D is uncertain. Sequenced sample: NKG2D-high CD8+ T cells sorted from blood. The sequence was collected from a human donor with alopecia areata. DNA of the CDR3: TGCAGTGGGGTGGTGGACGGGTCCTACGAGCAGTACTTC. This translates into CSGVVDGSYEQYF.